The rows below give T cell receptor beta chains drawn from one sample of a study of OX40 agonist ivuxolimab in advanced cancers. Repertoires were generated with immunoSEQ multiplex PCR, while TCRdb's copy carries only in-frame clones and drops some. The sample has about 60,000 clones; approximately 80% are singletons. Sequencing was performed on CD4+ or CD8+ T cells sorted from blood, taken in a trial of the OX40 agonist ivuxolimab. The receptors derive from an adult with an advanced solid tumor such as melanoma, head and neck, liver or kidney cancer. The CDR3 runs from the conserved cysteine through the conserved F or W. Each record gives: V gene, D gene, J gene, clone size, CDR3 protein, CDR3 DNA. D genes are given only for firm matches. Clone size is not always given. Where it is, it says once, few, many or a class for expanded clones.

v_call: TRBV5-1; d_call: TRBD2; j_call: TRBJ2-1; clone_size: -; cdr3_aa: CASSLTLAGVSDEQFF; cdr3_nt: TGCGCCAGCAGCTTGACCCTAGCGGGAGTATCGGATGAGCAGTTCTTC
v_call: TRBV4-2; d_call: -; j_call: TRBJ2-2; clone_size: -; cdr3_aa: CASSLGRTTNTGELFF; cdr3_nt: TGTGCCAGCAGCTTGGGACGGACAACGAACACCGGGGAGCTGTTTTTT
v_call: TRBV10-3; d_call: -; j_call: TRBJ2-2; clone_size: -; cdr3_aa: CAIRASLGGTGELFF; cdr3_nt: TGTGCCATCAGGGCTTCGTTGGGGGGCACCGGGGAGCTGTTTTTT
v_call: TRBV6-4; d_call: -; j_call: TRBJ1-1; clone_size: -; cdr3_aa: CASSGPGPPYTEAFF; cdr3_nt: TGTGCCAGCAGTGGGCCGGGTCCGCCTTACACTGAAGCTTTCTTT
v_call: TRBV11-2; d_call: -; j_call: TRBJ1-2; clone_size: -; cdr3_aa: CASSSHGFYGYTF; cdr3_nt: TGTGCCAGCAGCTCTCACGGATTCTATGGCTACACCTTC
v_call: TRBV10-3; d_call: -; j_call: TRBJ1-1; clone_size: -; cdr3_aa: CAISSGGTEAFF; cdr3_nt: TGTGCCATCAGCTCCGGGGGGACTGAAGCTTTCTTT
v_call: TRBV29-1; d_call: -; j_call: TRBJ1-2; clone_size: -; cdr3_aa: CSVEDPLGQGNYGYTF; cdr3_nt: TGCAGCGTTGAAGATCCCCTCGGCCAGGGGAACTATGGCTACACCTTC
v_call: TRBV9; d_call: TRBD1; j_call: TRBJ1-1; clone_size: -; cdr3_aa: CASSVSPGGDTEAFF; cdr3_nt: TGTGCCAGCAGCGTTAGTCCAGGGGGCGATACTGAAGCTTTCTTT
v_call: TRBV18; d_call: -; j_call: TRBJ2-1; clone_size: -; cdr3_aa: CASSPGTPGEQFF; cdr3_nt: TGTGCCAGCTCACCAGGGACCCCCGGTGAGCAGTTCTTC
v_call: TRBV5-4; d_call: -; j_call: TRBJ2-2; clone_size: -; cdr3_aa: CASSLGRLVNTGELFF; cdr3_nt: TGTGCCAGCAGCTTGGGGCGACTAGTGAACACCGGGGAGCTGTTTTTT
v_call: TRBV2; d_call: TRBD1; j_call: TRBJ2-1; clone_size: -; cdr3_aa: CASNRGNGQEQFF; cdr3_nt: TGTGCCAGCAACAGGGGAAATGGGCAGGAGCAGTTCTTC
v_call: TRBV4-2; d_call: -; j_call: TRBJ1-4; clone_size: -; cdr3_aa: CASALRRATNEKLFF; cdr3_nt: TGTGCCAGCGCCTTAAGGAGAGCAACTAATGAAAAACTGTTTTTT
v_call: TRBV29-1; d_call: -; j_call: TRBJ2-1; clone_size: -; cdr3_aa: CSVGDVYNEQFF; cdr3_nt: TGCAGCGTTGGTGACGTATACAATGAGCAGTTCTTC
v_call: TRBV7-8; d_call: TRBD2; j_call: TRBJ2-1; clone_size: few; cdr3_aa: CASSLSAGGYNEQFF; cdr3_nt: TGTGCCAGCAGCCTCTCAGCGGGAGGGTACAATGAGCAGTTCTTC
v_call: TRBV18; d_call: TRBD2; j_call: TRBJ2-3; clone_size: -; cdr3_aa: CASSQRGNLRDTQYF; cdr3_nt: TGTGCCAGCAGTCAGCGGGGTAATTTGAGAGATACGCAGTATTTT
v_call: TRBV10-3; d_call: TRBD1; j_call: TRBJ1-2; clone_size: -; cdr3_aa: CAISRDREYSYGYTF; cdr3_nt: TGTGCCATCAGCCGGGACAGGGAGTACAGCTATGGCTACACCTTC
v_call: TRBV18; d_call: -; j_call: TRBJ2-7; clone_size: -; cdr3_aa: CASSPEGPYEQYF; cdr3_nt: TGTGCCAGCTCACCGGAGGGCCCCTACGAGCAGTACTTC
v_call: TRBV6-5; d_call: -; j_call: TRBJ1-2; clone_size: few; cdr3_aa: CASSKLGGALYGYTF; cdr3_nt: TGTGCCAGCAGCAAACTCGGGGGGGCCCTCTATGGCTACACCTTC
v_call: TRBV29-1; d_call: TRBD1; j_call: TRBJ2-3; clone_size: -; cdr3_aa: CSVDEGAWADTQYF; cdr3_nt: TGCAGCGTTGACGAGGGGGCGTGGGCAGATACGCAGTATTTT
v_call: TRBV5-1; d_call: -; j_call: TRBJ2-1; clone_size: -; cdr3_aa: CASSLPLVGEASEQFF; cdr3_nt: TGCGCCAGCAGCTTGCCGTTAGTAGGGGAGGCGTCCGAGCAGTTCTTC
v_call: TRBV11-3; d_call: -; j_call: TRBJ1-1; clone_size: -; cdr3_aa: CASSLGSLGNTEAFF; cdr3_nt: TGTGCCAGCAGCTTAGGATCGTTGGGGAACACTGAAGCTTTCTTT
v_call: TRBV9; d_call: -; j_call: TRBJ1-3; clone_size: -; cdr3_aa: CASSVVAGGIAGNTIYF; cdr3_nt: TGTGCCAGCAGCGTAGTAGCGGGGGGAATTGCTGGAAACACCATATATTTT
v_call: TRBV5-1; d_call: TRBD1; j_call: TRBJ2-7; clone_size: -; cdr3_aa: CASSLGTGGYEQYF; cdr3_nt: TGCGCCAGCAGCTTGGGGACAGGGGGCTACGAGCAGTACTTC
v_call: TRBV7-8; d_call: -; j_call: TRBJ2-3; clone_size: few; cdr3_aa: CASSSLALGTDTQYF; cdr3_nt: TGTGCCAGCAGCTCCCTTGCCCTCGGCACAGATACGCAGTATTTT
v_call: TRBV5-5; d_call: -; j_call: TRBJ1-4; clone_size: few; cdr3_aa: CASREGVNEKLFF; cdr3_nt: TGTGCCAGCAGGGAAGGAGTTAATGAAAAACTGTTTTTT
v_call: TRBV18; d_call: TRBD2; j_call: TRBJ2-5; clone_size: few; cdr3_aa: CASSPTSGPREQYF; cdr3_nt: TGTGCCAGCTCACCAACTAGCGGGCCCCGGGAGCAGTACTTC